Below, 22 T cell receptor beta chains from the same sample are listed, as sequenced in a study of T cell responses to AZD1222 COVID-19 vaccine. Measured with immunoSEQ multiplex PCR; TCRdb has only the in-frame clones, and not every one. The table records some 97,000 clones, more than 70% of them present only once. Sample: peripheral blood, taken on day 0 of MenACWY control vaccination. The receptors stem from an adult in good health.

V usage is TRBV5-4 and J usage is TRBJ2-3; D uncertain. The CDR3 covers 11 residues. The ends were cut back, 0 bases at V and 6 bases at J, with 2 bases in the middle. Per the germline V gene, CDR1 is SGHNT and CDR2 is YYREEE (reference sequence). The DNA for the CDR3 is TGTGCCAGCAGCTTGGAGGATACGCAGTATTTT. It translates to CASSLEDTQYF.

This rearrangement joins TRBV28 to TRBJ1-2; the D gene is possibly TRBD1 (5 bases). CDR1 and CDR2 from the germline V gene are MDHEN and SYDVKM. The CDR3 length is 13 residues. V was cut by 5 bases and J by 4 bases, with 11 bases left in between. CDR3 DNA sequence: TGTGCCAGCAGTATAGGGGTAGCCTATGGCTACACCTTC. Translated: CASSIGVAYGYTF.

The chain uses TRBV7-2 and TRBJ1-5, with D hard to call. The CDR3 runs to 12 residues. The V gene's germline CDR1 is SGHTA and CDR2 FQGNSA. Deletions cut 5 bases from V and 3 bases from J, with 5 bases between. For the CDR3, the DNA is TGTGCCAGCAGCGTAACCAATCAGCCCCAGCATTTT. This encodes CASSVTNQPQHF.

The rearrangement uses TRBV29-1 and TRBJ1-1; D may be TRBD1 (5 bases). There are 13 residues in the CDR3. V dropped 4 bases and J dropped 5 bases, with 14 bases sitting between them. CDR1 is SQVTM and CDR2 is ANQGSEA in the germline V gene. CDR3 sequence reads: CSVVGQGGTEAFF. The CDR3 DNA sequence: TGCAGCGTTGTCGGGCAGGGCGGGACTGAAGCTTTCTTT.

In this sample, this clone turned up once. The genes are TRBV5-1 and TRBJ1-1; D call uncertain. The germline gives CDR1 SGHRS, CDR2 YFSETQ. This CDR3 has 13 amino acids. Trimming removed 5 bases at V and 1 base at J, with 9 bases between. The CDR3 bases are TGCGCCAGCAGGGAGCAGCCGAACACTGAAGCTTTCTTT. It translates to CASREQPNTEAFF.

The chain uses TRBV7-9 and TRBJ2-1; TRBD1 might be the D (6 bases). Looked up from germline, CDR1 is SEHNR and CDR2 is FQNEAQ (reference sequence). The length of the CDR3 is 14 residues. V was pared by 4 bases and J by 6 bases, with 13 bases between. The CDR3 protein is CASSSDRSPNEQFF. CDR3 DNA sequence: TGTGCCAGCAGCTCCGACAGGTCACCCAATGAGCAGTTCTTC.

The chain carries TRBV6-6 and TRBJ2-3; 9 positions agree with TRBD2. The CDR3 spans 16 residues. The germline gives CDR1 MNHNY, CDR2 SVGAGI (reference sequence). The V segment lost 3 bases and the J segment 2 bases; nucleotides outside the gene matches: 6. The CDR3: CASSYPAGGPTDTQYF. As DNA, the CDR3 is TGTGCCAGCAGTTATCCAGCGGGAGGCCCCACAGATACGCAGTATTTT.

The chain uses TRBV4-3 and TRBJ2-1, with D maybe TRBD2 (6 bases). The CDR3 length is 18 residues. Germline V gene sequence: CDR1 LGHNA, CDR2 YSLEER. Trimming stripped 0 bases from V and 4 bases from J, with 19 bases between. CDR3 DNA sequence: TGCGCCAGCAGCCAAGAAGGGCGCGGGGCTAGAGCATACAATGAGCAGTTCTTC. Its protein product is CASSQEGRGARAYNEQFF.

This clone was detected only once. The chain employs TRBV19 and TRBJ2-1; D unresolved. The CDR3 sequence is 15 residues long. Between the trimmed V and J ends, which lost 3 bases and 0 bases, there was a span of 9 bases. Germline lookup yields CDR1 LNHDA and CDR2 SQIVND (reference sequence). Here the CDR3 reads CASSIELSSYNEQFF. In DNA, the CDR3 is TGTGCCAGTAGTATCGAGCTAAGCTCCTACAATGAGCAGTTCTTC. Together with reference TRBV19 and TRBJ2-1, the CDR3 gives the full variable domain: DGGITQSPKYLFRKEGQNVTLSCEQNLNHDAMYWYRQDPGQGLRLIYYSQIVNDFQKGDIAEGYSVSREKKESFPLTVTSAQKNPTAFYLCASSIELSSYNEQFFGPGTRLTVL.

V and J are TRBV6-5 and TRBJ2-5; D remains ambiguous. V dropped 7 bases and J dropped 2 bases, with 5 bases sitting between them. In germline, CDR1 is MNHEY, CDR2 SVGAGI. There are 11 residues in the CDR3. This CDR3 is CASTLQETQYF. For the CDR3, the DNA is TGTGCCAGCACCCTACAAGAGACCCAGTACTTC.

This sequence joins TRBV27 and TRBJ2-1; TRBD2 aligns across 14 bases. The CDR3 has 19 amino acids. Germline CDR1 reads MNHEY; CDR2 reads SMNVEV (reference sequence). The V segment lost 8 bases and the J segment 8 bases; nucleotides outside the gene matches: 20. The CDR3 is CASLSSGGLAGALVDEQFF. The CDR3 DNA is TGTGCCAGCTTGTCGTCCGGGGGACTAGCGGGAGCACTCGTCGATGAGCAGTTCTTC.

CDR3 bases: TGTGCCAGCAGCCAAGATTCGGGAATCCCCTCCCTAAGGCCCCAGCATTTT. Its protein product is CASSQDSGIPSLRPQHF. This chain connects TRBV4-2 to TRBJ1-5; D call uncertain. Germline V gene data show CDR1 as LGHNA and CDR2 as YNFKEQ. There are 17 residues in the CDR3. V was trimmed by 0 bases and J by 9 bases, leaving 21 bases between them.

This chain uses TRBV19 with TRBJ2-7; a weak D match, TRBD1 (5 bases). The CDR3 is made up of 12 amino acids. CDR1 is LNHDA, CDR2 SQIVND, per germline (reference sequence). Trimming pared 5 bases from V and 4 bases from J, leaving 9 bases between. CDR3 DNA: TGTGCCAGTAGTCCCGACAGATACGAGCAGTACTTC. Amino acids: CASSPDRYEQYF.

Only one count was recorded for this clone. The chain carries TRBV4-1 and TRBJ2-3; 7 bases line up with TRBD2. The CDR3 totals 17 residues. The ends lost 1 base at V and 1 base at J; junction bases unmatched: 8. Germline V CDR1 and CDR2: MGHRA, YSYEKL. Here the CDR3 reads CASSQVGREFGTDTQYF. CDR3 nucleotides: TGCGCCAGCAGCCAAGTCGGGCGGGAGTTCGGCACAGATACGCAGTATTTT.

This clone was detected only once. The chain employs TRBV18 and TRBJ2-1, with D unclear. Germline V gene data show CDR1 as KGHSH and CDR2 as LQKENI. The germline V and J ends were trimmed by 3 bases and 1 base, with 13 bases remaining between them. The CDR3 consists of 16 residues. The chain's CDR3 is CASSPLADRSYNEQFF. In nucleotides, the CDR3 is TGTGCCAGCTCACCTCTTGCCGATCGTTCCTACAATGAGCAGTTCTTC.

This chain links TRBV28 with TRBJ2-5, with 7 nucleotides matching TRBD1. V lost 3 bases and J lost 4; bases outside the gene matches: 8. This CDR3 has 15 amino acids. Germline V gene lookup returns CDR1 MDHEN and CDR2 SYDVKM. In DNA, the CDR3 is TGTGCCAGCAGTTTTTCGACAGGGTCGGGAGAGACCCAGTACTTC. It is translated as CASSFSTGSGETQYF.

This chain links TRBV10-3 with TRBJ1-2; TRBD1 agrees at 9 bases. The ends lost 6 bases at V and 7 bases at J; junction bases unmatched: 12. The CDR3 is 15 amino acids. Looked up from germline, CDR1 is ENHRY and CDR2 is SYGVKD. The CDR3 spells CAISGQGPSLGGYTF. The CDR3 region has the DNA TGTGCCATCAGCGGACAGGGGCCATCCTTAGGTGGCTACACCTTC.

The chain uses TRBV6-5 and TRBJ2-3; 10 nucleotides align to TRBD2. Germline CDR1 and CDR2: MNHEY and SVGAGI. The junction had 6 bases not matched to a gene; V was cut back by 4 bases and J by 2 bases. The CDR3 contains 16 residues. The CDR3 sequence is CASSSGLAAVTDTQYF. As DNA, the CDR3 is TGTGCCAGCAGTTCAGGACTAGCGGCTGTCACAGATACGCAGTATTTT.

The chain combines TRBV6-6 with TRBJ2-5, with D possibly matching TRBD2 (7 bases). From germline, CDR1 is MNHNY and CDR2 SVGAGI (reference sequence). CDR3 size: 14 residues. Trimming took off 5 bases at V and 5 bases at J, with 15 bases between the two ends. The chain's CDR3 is CASSRGGADETQYF. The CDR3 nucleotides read TGTGCCAGCAGTAGAGGGGGGGCTGACGAGACCCAGTACTTC.

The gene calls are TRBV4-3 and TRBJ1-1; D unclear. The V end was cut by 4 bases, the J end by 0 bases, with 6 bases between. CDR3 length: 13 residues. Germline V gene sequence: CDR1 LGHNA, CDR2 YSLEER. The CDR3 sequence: CASSLNLNTEAFF. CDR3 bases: TGCGCCAGCAGCCTGAACCTGAACACTGAAGCTTTCTTT.

The CDR3 is CASSLQGLGQPQHF. The CDR3 nucleotides read TGTGCCAGCAGTCTCCAGGGATTAGGTCAGCCCCAGCATTTT. The genes are TRBV2 and TRBJ1-5; a possible D gene is TRBD1 (5 bases). Germline CDR1 SNHLY, CDR2 FYNNEI. The CDR3 extends over 14 amino acids. V was trimmed by 5 bases and J by 6 bases, leaving 14 bases between them.

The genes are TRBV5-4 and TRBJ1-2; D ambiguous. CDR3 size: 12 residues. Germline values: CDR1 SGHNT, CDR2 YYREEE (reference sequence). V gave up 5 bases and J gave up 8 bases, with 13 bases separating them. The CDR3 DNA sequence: TGTGCCAGCAGTCGACAAGGGAGCGGCTACACCTTC. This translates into CASSRQGSGYTF. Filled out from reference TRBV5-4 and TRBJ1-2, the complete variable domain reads ETGVTQSPTHLIKTRGQQVTLRCSSQSGHNTVSWYQQALGQGPQFIFQYYREEENGRGNFPPRFSGLQFPNYSSELNVNALELDDSALYLCASSRQGSGYTFGSGTRLTVV.